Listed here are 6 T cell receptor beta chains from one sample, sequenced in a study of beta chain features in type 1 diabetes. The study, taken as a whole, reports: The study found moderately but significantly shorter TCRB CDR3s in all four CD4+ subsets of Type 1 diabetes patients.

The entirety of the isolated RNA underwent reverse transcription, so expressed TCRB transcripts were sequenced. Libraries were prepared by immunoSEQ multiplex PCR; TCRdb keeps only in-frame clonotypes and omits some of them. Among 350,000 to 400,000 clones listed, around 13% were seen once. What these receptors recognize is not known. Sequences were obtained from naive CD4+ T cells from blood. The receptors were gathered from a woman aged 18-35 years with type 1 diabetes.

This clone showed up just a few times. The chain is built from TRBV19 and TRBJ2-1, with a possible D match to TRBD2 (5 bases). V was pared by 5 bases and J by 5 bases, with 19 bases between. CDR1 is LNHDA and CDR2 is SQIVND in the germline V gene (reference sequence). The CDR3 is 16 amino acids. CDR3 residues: CASSPYQRTTHNEQFF. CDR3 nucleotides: TGTGCCAGTAGTCCCTACCAGCGGACCACCCACAATGAGCAGTTCTTC.

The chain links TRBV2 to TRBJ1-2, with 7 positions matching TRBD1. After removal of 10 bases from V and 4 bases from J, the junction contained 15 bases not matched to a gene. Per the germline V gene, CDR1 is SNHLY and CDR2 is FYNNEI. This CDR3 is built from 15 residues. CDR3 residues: CATYDRDSGPYGYTF. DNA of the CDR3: TGTGCCACCTATGACCGGGACAGCGGACCCTATGGCTACACCTTC. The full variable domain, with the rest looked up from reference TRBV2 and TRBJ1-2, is EPEVTQTPSHQVTQMGQEVILRCVPISNHLYFYWYRQILGQKVEFLVSFYNNEISEKSEIFDDQFSVERPDGSNFTLKIRSTKLEDSAMYFCATYDRDSGPYGYTFGSGTRLTVV.

In nucleotides, the CDR3 is TGTGCCAGCAGCCGTTTCGCGGGGTTCTCCTACGAGCAGTACTTC. This translates into CASSRFAGFSYEQYF. The rearrangement uses TRBV14 and TRBJ2-7; possibly TRBD2 for D (6 bases). The CDR3 sequence is 15 residues long. Trimming cost V 4 bases and J 0 bases, with 13 bases left between them. In germline, CDR1 is SGHDN, CDR2 FVKESK.

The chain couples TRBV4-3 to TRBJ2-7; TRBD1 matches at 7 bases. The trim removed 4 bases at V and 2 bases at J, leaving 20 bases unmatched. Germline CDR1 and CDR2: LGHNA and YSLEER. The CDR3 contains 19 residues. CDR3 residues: CASSPFWDSASTLPYEQYF. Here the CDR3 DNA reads TGCGCCAGCAGCCCCTTTTGGGACAGCGCCTCGACCCTTCCCTACGAGCAGTACTTC.

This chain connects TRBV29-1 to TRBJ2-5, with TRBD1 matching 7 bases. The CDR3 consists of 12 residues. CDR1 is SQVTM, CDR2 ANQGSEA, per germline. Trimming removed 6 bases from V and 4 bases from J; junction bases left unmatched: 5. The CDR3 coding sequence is TGCAGCGTCCGCCGGGACAGAGAGACCCAGTACTTC. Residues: CSVRRDRETQYF.

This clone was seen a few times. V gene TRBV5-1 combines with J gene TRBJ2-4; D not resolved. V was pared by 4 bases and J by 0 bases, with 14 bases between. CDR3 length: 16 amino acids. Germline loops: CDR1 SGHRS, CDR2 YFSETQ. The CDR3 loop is CASSPRASIAKNIQYF. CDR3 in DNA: TGCGCCAGCAGCCCGAGAGCCTCGATAGCCAAAAACATTCAGTACTTC.